The 30 T cell receptor beta chains reported below all come from one sample, sequenced in a study of T cells expressing NK-cell markers. TCRdb reprocessed the 5' RACE reads and stores each CDR3 protein as one record, lacking DNA. This table lists 300,000 to 500,000 distinct CDR3 sequences. Sequenced: blood T cells: a sorted CD56 or NKG2C T cell subset, CD4+ or CD8+ T cells, or bulk PBMC T cells (not recorded which). The receptors come from a woman in her 50s in good health.

This chain uses TRBV12-3 or TRBV12-4 with TRBJ2-1; the TRBD2 assignment by TCRdb is unverifiable without DNA. This CDR3 region has 14 residues. The CDR3 is CASSRLAGGLEQFF.

The chain links TRBV27 to TRBJ2-7; with no DNA, the TCRdb D assignment of TRBD1 cannot be verified. The CDR3 is made up of 12 amino acids. Germline-derived CDR1 and CDR2 are MNHEY and SMNVEV (reference sequence). CDR3: CASSFPGGEQYF.

The chain uses TRBV5-1 and TRBJ2-7; with no DNA, the TCRdb D assignment of TRBD2 cannot be verified. Germline-derived CDR1 and CDR2 are SGHRS and YFSETQ. The CDR3 length is 15 residues. CDR3 sequence reads: CASSPRTSADYEQYF.

This chain joins TRBV4-1 and TRBJ2-1; the D call of TRBD2 rests on TCRdb alone, since no DNA is present to check it. This CDR3 region has 17 residues. The germline CDR1 and CDR2 sequences are MGHRA and YSYEKL. The CDR3 loop reads CASRPGTSGRVSSEQFF.

This chain links TRBV5-1 with TRBJ2-1; TCRdb calls TRBD2, which cannot be checked without DNA. Germline V CDR1 and CDR2: SGHRS, YFSETQ. The CDR3 sequence is 18 residues long. CDR3 region: CASSLAGGLATPYNEQFF. The full variable domain, completed using reference TRBV5-1 and TRBJ2-1, is KAGVTQTPRYLIKTRGQQVTLSCSPISGHRSVSWYQQTPGQGLQFLFEYFSETQRNKGNFPGRFSGRQFSNSRSEMNVSTLELGDSALYLCASSLAGGLATPYNEQFFGPGTRLTVL.

This CDR3 reads CASSKSGGWNTEAFF. The chain recombines TRBV7-8 with TRBJ1-1; TCRdb's D gene call, TRBD1, goes unchecked for lack of DNA. This CDR3 has 15 amino acids. Germline V lookup: CDR1 SGHVS, CDR2 FQNEAQ.

The rearrangement uses TRBV10-3 and TRBJ2-7; as DNA is missing, the TRBD1 call by TCRdb cannot be tested. The CDR3 sequence is 14 residues long. CDR1 is ENHRY, CDR2 SYGVKD, per germline. The CDR3 protein is CAISLRDGTYEQYF.

The chain joins TRBV20-1 to TRBJ2-7; TCRdb indicates TRBD2, and absent DNA this call remains unverified. From germline, CDR1 is DFQATT and CDR2 SNEGSKA (reference sequence). This CDR3 contains 14 residues. This CDR3 is CSARDGRVGYEQYF.

V and J are TRBV7-9 and TRBJ2-2; TCRdb returns TRBD2, unconfirmable since there is no DNA. Germline-derived CDR1 and CDR2 are SEHNR and FQNEAQ (reference sequence). CDR3 length: 18 amino acids. The CDR3 is CASSSPGLAQRNTGELFF.

The rearrangement joins TRBV12-3 or TRBV12-4 to TRBJ2-5; TCRdb picks TRBD1, but there is no DNA to check that call. The CDR3 loop spans 17 amino acids. The CDR3 protein is CASSLLTATGFRETQYF.

The rearrangement joins TRBV5-1 to TRBJ2-5. CDR1 is SGHRS and CDR2 is YFSETQ in the germline V gene. The CDR3 covers 12 residues. The CDR3 spells CASSLDEETQYF. Supplemented by reference TRBV5-1 and TRBJ2-5, the full variable domain reads KAGVTQTPRYLIKTRGQQVTLSCSPISGHRSVSWYQQTPGQGLQFLFEYFSETQRNKGNFPGRFSGRQFSNSRSEMNVSTLELGDSALYLCASSLDEETQYFGPGTRLLVL.

CDR3: CSTRDSGAPDTQYF. This chain joins TRBV20-1 and TRBJ2-3; TCRdb's D call, TRBD1, is unchecked because there is no DNA. The CDR3 sequence is 14 residues long. Germline lookup yields CDR1 DFQATT and CDR2 SNEGSKA (reference sequence).

The rearrangement links TRBV4-2 to TRBJ1-5; TCRdb's assignment of TRBD1 cannot be checked, as there is no DNA. The CDR3 consists of 15 residues. Looked up from germline, CDR1 is LGHNA and CDR2 is YNFKEQ. CDR3 loop: CASSQDAGDSQPQHF.

The V and J genes are TRBV5-6 and TRBJ2-3. In germline, CDR1 is SGHDT, CDR2 YYEEEE. The CDR3 is 16 residues long. CDR3 sequence reads: CASSSSVVRSTDTQYF.

The V and J genes are TRBV20-1 and TRBJ1-5; without DNA, the TCRdb call of TRBD1 cannot be checked. CDR1 and CDR2 from the germline V gene are DFQATT and SNEGSKA (reference sequence). The CDR3 is 14 residues long. The CDR3 spells CSASLGGAGQPQHF.

This CDR3 is CASAERPFGDEQFF. The chain has TRBV15 and TRBJ2-1. Germline CDR1 LNHNV, CDR2 YYDKDF (reference sequence). This CDR3 comprises 14 residues.

The chain carries TRBV12-3 or TRBV12-4 and TRBJ2-6; the D gene TCRdb calls, TRBD2, cannot be checked with no DNA. The CDR3 covers 21 residues. CDR3 residues: CASSLFTRGLVGRSGANVLTF.

The chain combines TRBV15 with TRBJ1-4; absent DNA, TCRdb's TRBD1 call cannot be checked. This CDR3 spans 15 amino acids. Germline V gives CDR1 LNHNV, CDR2 YYDKDF (reference sequence). CDR3 residues: CATSRETGGHEKLFF.

V gene TRBV5-6 combines with J gene TRBJ2-1; checking the TCRdb D call of TRBD1 is not possible without DNA. The CDR3 extends over 16 amino acids. Per germline, CDR1 SGHDT and CDR2 YYEEEE. CDR3 residues: CASSSDRLSSYNEQFF.

The chain recombines TRBV12-3 or TRBV12-4 with TRBJ1-1; TCRdb selects TRBD1, and the lack of DNA leaves this call unchecked. The CDR3 has 13 residues. The CDR3 loop reads CASRRDISGEAFF.

The rearrangement joins TRBV9 to TRBJ1-2; absent DNA, TCRdb's TRBD1 call cannot be checked. The CDR3 runs 11 residues. Germline V gene data show CDR1 as SGDLS and CDR2 as YYNGEE. The CDR3 here is CASTGSRGYTF. Based on the CDR3 plus reference TRBV9 and TRBJ1-2, the full variable domain is DSGVTQTPKHLITATGQRVTLRCSPRSGDLSVYWYQQSLDQGLQFLIQYYNGEERAKGNILERFSAQQFPDLHSELNLSSLELGDSALYFCASTGSRGYTFGSGTRLTVV.

The chain is built from TRBV4-1 and TRBJ2-3; TCRdb reports TRBD2, a call that lacks DNA to check it against. CDR3 length equals 17 residues. The germline CDR1 and CDR2 sequences are MGHRA and YSYEKL. CDR3 loop: CASSQDGAGGSTDTQYF.

The V call is TRBV5-1, the J call TRBJ2-3. The CDR3 consists of 13 residues. Germline CDR1 reads SGHRS; CDR2 reads YFSETQ. This CDR3 is CASSSDSTDTQYF.

This rearrangement joins TRBV7-9 to TRBJ2-3; there is no DNA to check the TCRdb D call of TRBD1. Germline loops: CDR1 SEHNR, CDR2 FQNEAQ (reference sequence). The CDR3 has 16 residues. This chain's CDR3 is CASSLDLQGRRDTQYF.

This rearrangement joins TRBV14 to TRBJ2-1; the TCRdb D gene call, TRBD1, has no DNA to confirm it. Germline V CDR1 and CDR2: SGHDN, FVKESK. This CDR3 region has 15 residues. The CDR3 sequence: CASSQDISRGNEQFF.

The V call is TRBV12-3 or TRBV12-4, the J call TRBJ2-7; there is no DNA to check the TCRdb D call of TRBD1. This CDR3 contains 15 residues. CDR3: CASSLGGQTYYEQYF.

The V and J genes are TRBV6-5 and TRBJ2-7. The CDR3 is 14 amino acids. The germline V gene has CDR1 MNHEY and CDR2 SVGAGI. The CDR3 region is CASSYRGGRYEQYF.

The chain employs TRBV2 and TRBJ2-3; TCRdb returns TRBD1, unconfirmable since there is no DNA. Germline values: CDR1 SNHLY, CDR2 FYNNEI. The CDR3 runs 17 residues. CDR3 residues: CASRDLRDRGVTDTQYF.

The chain combines TRBV6-2 or TRBV6-3 with TRBJ2-3. Germline CDR1 is MNHEY and CDR2 is SVGEGT. This CDR3 spans 15 amino acids. The CDR3 region is CASSYLLLTSDTQYF.

The chain joins TRBV25-1 to TRBJ2-3. Germline CDR1 MGHDK, CDR2 SYGVNS. This CDR3 spans 14 amino acids. The CDR3 loop reads CASREGYGTDTQYF.